These 21 T cell receptor beta chains share one sample of origin, sequenced in a study of T cells after yellow fever vaccination. Each CDR3 protein gets one entry after TCRdb re-called the 5' RACE reads with MiXCR. There are 14,000 or so distinct CDR3 sequences in the sample; roughly 7.2% occur only once, and approximately 1.5% lies in the top ten. Source: PBMCs, either bulk or a sorted T-cell subset (CD4+, CD8+, memory, or dextramer-sorted; not recorded which), taken on the day of the yellow fever booster vaccination. The receptors here all came from a man younger than 35 who received the YFV17D yellow fever vaccine.

This clonotype was detected ten times or more. The chain recombines TRBV6-2 or TRBV6-3 with TRBJ2-5; the D gene is possibly TRBD2 (5 bases). The CDR3 length is 14 residues. Germline CDR1 is MNHEY and CDR2 is SVGEGT. V was cut by 3 bases and J by 4 bases, with 12 bases left in between. CDR3 region: CASSYRRTPETQYF. The CDR3 nucleotides are TGTGCCAGCAGTTATAGACGGACTCCAGAGACCCAGTACTTC.

This clonotype was detected ten times or more. The rearrangement links TRBV7-2 to TRBJ2-5; no clear D gene. The CDR3 spans 11 residues. Germline lookup yields CDR1 SGHTA and CDR2 FQGNSA. Trimming took 5 bases from V and 5 from J, leaving 6 bases between them. CDR3 coding DNA: TGTGCCAGCAGCCCTAGGGAGACCCAGTACTTC. This sequence encodes CASSPRETQYF.

This clonotype was picked up many times. CDR3: CASSLDSYYGYTF. The CDR3 region has the DNA TGTGCCAGCAGTTTGGACAGCTACTATGGCTACACCTTC. The chain has TRBV6-5 and TRBJ1-2, with a weak D call TRBD1 (6 bases). The V end lost 4 bases, the J end lost 3 bases, and 9 bases lay between the germline ends. CDR3 length: 13 amino acids. Germline-derived CDR1 and CDR2 are MNHEY and SVGAGI.

This clonotype was found many times. V and J are TRBV11-2 and TRBJ2-5; TRBD2 might be the D (5 bases). The CDR3 runs to 14 residues. The germline V gene encodes CDR1 SGHAT and CDR2 FQNNGV. Trimming left V 5 bases short and J 5 bases short, with 15 bases between. Here the CDR3 DNA reads TGTGCCAGCAGCACCGCTAGAGGGTGGGAGACCCAGTACTTC. Amino acid sequence: CASSTARGWETQYF.

This clonotype occurred many times. The V and J genes are TRBV11-2 and TRBJ1-6, with D uncertain. The CDR3 spans 14 residues. Trimming removed 5 bases at V and 7 bases at J, with 12 bases between. Germline V gene sequence: CDR1 SGHAT, CDR2 FQNNGV. CDR3 sequence: CASSNNLENSPLHF. The CDR3 DNA is TGTGCCAGCAGCAATAATTTAGAGAATTCACCCCTCCACTTT.

Judged by abundance, this clonotype is medium-sized (0.01 to 0.1%). J is TRBJ2-2 and V is TRBV29-1; D is uncertain. Germline CDR1 reads SQVTM; CDR2 reads ANQGSEA. The CDR3 contains 13 residues. V was pared by 3 bases and J by 4 bases, with 9 bases between. The CDR3 loop is CSVDGLGTGELFF. In DNA, the CDR3 is TGCAGCGTTGACGGCCTAGGCACCGGGGAGCTGTTTTTT.

This clonotype has a count of ten or more. The rearrangement joins TRBV10-1 to TRBJ2-1; TRBD2 matches at 7 bases. This CDR3 has 14 amino acids. Germline V gene data show CDR1 as WNHNN and CDR2 as SYGVQD (reference sequence). The V segment lost 2 bases and the J segment 6 bases; nucleotides outside the gene matches: 4. Here the CDR3 DNA reads TGCGCCAGCAGTGAGGCCGCGGGGGTCAATGAGCAGTTCTTC. It specifies CASSEAAGVNEQFF.

This clonotype was recorded at least ten times. The rearrangement links TRBV6-2 or TRBV6-3 to TRBJ2-7, with unresolved D. The CDR3 length is 11 residues. The V gene's germline CDR1 is MNHEY and CDR2 SVGEGT. V was shortened by 5 bases and J by 7 bases, with 9 bases between the two germline ends. The CDR3 nucleotides read TGTGCCAGCAGTCCCCGTTGGGAGCAGTACTTC. Protein: CASSPRWEQYF.

This clonotype showed up many times. The gene calls are TRBV6-2 or TRBV6-3 and TRBJ2-5; 8 bases match TRBD1. The CDR3 consists of 15 residues. Germline V gene data show CDR1 as MNHEY and CDR2 as SVGEGT. V dropped 5 bases and J dropped 4; count of bases not matched to a gene: 9. The CDR3 coding sequence is TGTGCCAGCAGTGCTGACAGGGGATCCCGAGAGACCCAGTACTTC. The encoded protein is CASSADRGSRETQYF.

Sample share makes this clonotype medium-sized. J is TRBJ1-2 and V is TRBV7-9; the D is unclear. The CDR3 contains 11 residues. V dropped 5 bases and J dropped 9 bases, with 10 bases sitting between them. The germline V gene encodes CDR1 SEHNR and CDR2 FQNEAQ (reference sequence). The CDR3: CASSPSDRYTF. As DNA, the CDR3 is TGTGCCAGCAGCCCGAGTGACCGCTACACCTTC.

In its sample, this clonotype is medium-sized. CDR3 bases: TGCGCCAGCAGCCCGGGGGGAGACCAGCCCCAGCATTTT. Protein: CASSPGGDQPQHF. This chain connects TRBV5-1 to TRBJ1-5, with a weak D call TRBD1 (5 bases). The germline gives CDR1 SGHRS, CDR2 YFSETQ. The CDR3 extends over 13 amino acids. V lost 4 bases and J 7 bases, leaving 12 bases between the germline ends. The complete variable domain, with remaining parts taken from reference TRBV5-1 and TRBJ1-5, reads KAGVTQTPRYLIKTRGQQVTLSCSPISGHRSVSWYQQTPGQGLQFLFEYFSETQRNKGNFPGRFSGRQFSNSRSEMNVSTLELGDSALYLCASSPGGDQPQHFGDGTRLSIL.

Ten or more counts support this clonotype. CDR3 loop: CASRWTSGHNEQFF. CDR3 nucleotide sequence: TGTGCCAGCAGATGGACTAGCGGACACAATGAGCAGTTCTTC. The J gene is TRBJ2-1, the V gene TRBV2, with 10 nucleotides matching TRBD2. Germline lookup yields CDR1 SNHLY and CDR2 FYNNEI. Trimming at V came to 6 bases and at J to 5 bases, leaving 4 bases not matched to a gene. This CDR3 contains 14 residues.

This clonotype was observed many times. The chain links TRBV11-3 to TRBJ2-1, with a possible D match to TRBD2 (5 bases). The CDR3 runs 16 residues. The V gene's germline CDR1 is SGHNT and CDR2 YENEEA. The V gene lost 3 bases and the J gene lost 0 bases, with 12 bases spanning the gap. CDR3 nucleotide sequence: TGTGCCAGCAGCTTCCGACCGGACTCCTCCTACAATGAGCAGTTCTTC. Its protein is CASSFRPDSSYNEQFF.

V gene TRBV6-5 combines with J gene TRBJ2-3, with D possibly being TRBD2 (5 bases). V lost 6 bases and J lost 0, with 10 bases in between. The CDR3 consists of 14 residues. Germline assignment: CDR1 MNHEY and CDR2 SVGAGI. In DNA form, the CDR3 reads TGTGCCAGCAGCCCATGGACTAGCACAGATACGCAGTATTTT. Amino acid sequence: CASSPWTSTDTQYF.

At least ten counts were recorded for this clonotype. This chain joins TRBV5-4 and TRBJ2-1; D not resolved. Germline values: CDR1 SGHNT, CDR2 YYREEE (reference sequence). CDR3 size: 14 residues. V gave up 0 bases and J gave up 4 bases, with 8 bases separating them. CDR3 nucleotides: TGTGCCAGCAGCTTGGGGACGGAGTACAATGAGCAGTTCTTC. Amino acids: CASSLGTEYNEQFF.

This clonotype appeared many times. This chain connects TRBV19 to TRBJ1-1, with TRBD1 matching 8 bases. V dropped 3 bases and J dropped 4; count of bases not matched to a gene: 13. This CDR3 is 17 amino acids long. The germline gives CDR1 LNHDA, CDR2 SQIVND (reference sequence). DNA for the CDR3: TGTGCCAGTAGTATCCCACCCGACAGGGGTGTATTCACTGAAGCTTTCTTT. This encodes CASSIPPDRGVFTEAFF.

The table lists this clonotype with many counts. J is TRBJ1-2 and V is TRBV14, with a possible D match to TRBD1 (5 bases). Germline V CDR1 and CDR2: SGHDN, FVKESK. Trimming pared 3 bases from V and 5 bases from J, leaving 16 bases between. CDR3 size: 15 residues. The CDR3: CASSQSGRRTYGYTF. CDR3 coding DNA: TGTGCCAGCAGCCAGTCGGGACGCAGGACTTATGGCTACACCTTC.

This clonotype is medium-sized in the sample. The gene calls are TRBV12-3 or TRBV12-4 and TRBJ2-5; 7 bases agree with TRBD2. This CDR3 has 16 residues. The ends lost 6 bases at V and 2 bases at J; junction bases unmatched: 12. The CDR3 sequence: CASSRGSGGNQETQYF. CDR3 bases: TGTGCCAGCAGCCGGGGGTCCGGGGGGAATCAAGAGACCCAGTACTTC.

Relative to its sample, this clonotype is medium-sized. V gene TRBV6-2 or TRBV6-3 combines with J gene TRBJ2-7; D uncertain. Germline CDR1 MNHEY, CDR2 SVGEGT. Deletions cut 6 bases from V and 0 bases from J, with 6 bases between. This CDR3 is 12 amino acids long. CDR3 residues: CASRSSSYEQYF. CDR3 nucleotide sequence: TGTGCCAGCAGGTCAAGCTCCTACGAGCAGTACTTC.

This clonotype was observed a few times. This may stem from a read error, because a much larger clone lies one nucleotide away. This chain joins TRBV29-1 and TRBJ1-2; no clear D. There are 12 residues in the CDR3. The germline gives CDR1 SQVTM, CDR2 ANQGSEA. The CDR3 reads CSVDDGMGGYPF. In DNA form, the CDR3 reads TGCAGCGTTGACGACGGAATGGGTGGCTACCCCTTC.

Within the sample, this clonotype is medium-sized (0.01 to 0.1%). The rearrangement uses TRBV12-3 or TRBV12-4 and TRBJ1-5; TRBD1 matches at 8 bases. The CDR3 has 19 amino acids. V dropped 6 bases and J dropped 0; count of bases not matched to a gene: 16. The DNA for the CDR3 is TGTGCCAGCAGGACAGGGGCAGGGTTAGCCCTAAATAGCAATCAGCCCCAGCATTTT. Amino acid sequence: CASRTGAGLALNSNQPQHF.